This T cell receptor (beta chain) was sequenced during a study of shared clonotypes between healthy human individuals. CDR1 MGHRA and CDR2 YSYEKL come from the germline V gene. This CDR3 contains 14 residues. Trimming pared 4 bases from V and 0 bases from J, leaving 9 bases between. Naive CD8 cells, CD45RO-negative and positively selected for CCR7, excluded terminally differentiated effector memory CD45RA+ cells. Turning to this clone: Its antigen is currently unknown.

Overall study findings and caveats: A few donors shared 5% to 5.5% of their naive CD4 clonotypes.

As originally analysed: ImmunoSEQ supplied junction-only sequences lacking quality scores, so filtering was different. Measured with immunoSEQ multiplex PCR; TCRdb has only the in-frame clones, and not every one. V and J calls and clone size are copied from that table; D and trimming were computed from the DNA. Among roughly 2 million clones, about 95% were seen once, and the ten largest hold 0.9% to 1.3%. The rearrangement joins TRBV4-1 to TRBJ1-1; possibly TRBD1 for D (5 bases). The source of this sequence is a man younger than 30 in good health. Specimen: naive CD8+ T cells sorted from blood. The CDR3 coding sequence is TGCGCCAGCAGCCCCAGGGTAATGAACACTGAAGCTTTCTTT. It codes for CASSPRVMNTEAFF.